The clone carrying this T cell receptor (beta chain) was observed once. This sample includes further DNA sequences coding for the same CDR3. This specimen belongs to a study of shared clonotypes between healthy human individuals. Using immunoSEQ multiplex PCR, the repertoire was profiled, and TCRdb retains in-frame clones only, with some absent. The table includes around 2,000,000 clones, 95% detected once. V trimming: 6 bases; J trimming: 1 base; junction bases outside the gene matches: 0. There are 14 residues in the CDR3. Looked up from germline, CDR1 is MNHEY and CDR2 is SVGAGI. Material for sequencing was naive CD4+ T cells sorted from blood. Noted subset: CD45RA+ positively selected. The V and J genes are TRBV6-5 and TRBJ2-3; 11 bases align to TRBD2. The source is a man younger than 35 in good health. The CDR3 spells CASRTSGGTDTQYF. CDR3 sequence (DNA): TGTGCCAGCAGGACTAGCGGGGGCACAGATACGCAGTATTTT.